Sequencing of this T cell receptor beta chain was carried out in a study of T cells after yellow fever vaccination. TCRdb re-analysed the 5' RACE reads in MiXCR, keeping a single row per CDR3 protein. The repertoire holds tens of thousands of distinct CDR3 sequences, with about 11% as singletons. This clonotype was counted many times. This specimen consisted of PBMCs, either bulk or a sorted T-cell subset (CD4+, CD8+, memory, or dextramer-sorted; not recorded which), obtained more than 13 days after the first yellow fever vaccination. This clonotype originated in a young man who received the YFV17D yellow fever vaccine.

CDR3 loop: CASGSLSGNTIYF. The CDR3 bases are TGTGCCTCGGGGTCCCTCTCTGGAAACACCATATATTTT. The J gene is TRBJ1-3, the V gene TRBV2; D unclear. Trimming pared 11 bases from V and 0 bases from J, leaving 11 bases between. The CDR3 runs 13 residues. CDR1 and CDR2 from the germline V gene are SNHLY and FYNNEI.